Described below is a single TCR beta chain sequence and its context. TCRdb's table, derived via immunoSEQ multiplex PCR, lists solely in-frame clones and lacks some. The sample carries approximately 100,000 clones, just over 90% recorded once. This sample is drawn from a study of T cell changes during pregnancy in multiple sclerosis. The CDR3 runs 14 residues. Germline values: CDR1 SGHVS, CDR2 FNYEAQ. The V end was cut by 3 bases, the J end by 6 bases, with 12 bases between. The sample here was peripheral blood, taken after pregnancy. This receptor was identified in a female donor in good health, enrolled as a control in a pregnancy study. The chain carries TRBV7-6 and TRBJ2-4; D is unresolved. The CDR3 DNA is TGTGCCAGCAGCTTGGGCAACGCGCCAAACATTCAGTACTTC. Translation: CASSLGNAPNIQYF.